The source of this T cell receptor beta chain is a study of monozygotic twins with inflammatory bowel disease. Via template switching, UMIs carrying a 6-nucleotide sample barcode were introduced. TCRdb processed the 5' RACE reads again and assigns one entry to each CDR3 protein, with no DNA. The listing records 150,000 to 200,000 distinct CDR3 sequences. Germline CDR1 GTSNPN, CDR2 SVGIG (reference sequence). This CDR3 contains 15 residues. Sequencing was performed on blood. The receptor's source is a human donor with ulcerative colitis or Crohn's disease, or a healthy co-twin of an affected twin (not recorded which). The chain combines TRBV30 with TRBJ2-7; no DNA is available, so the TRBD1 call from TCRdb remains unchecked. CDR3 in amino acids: CAWSDGGASGYEQYF.